This T cell receptor beta chain was captured by sequencing in a study of shared clonotypes between healthy human individuals. For the study at large: There were three CD4 naive, three CD4 memory, two CD8 naive and one CD8 memory plates per donor.

Assay: immunoSEQ multiplex PCR; the TCRdb copy retains only in-frame clones and omits some. The sample consists of about 1 million clones, about 74% of them appearing once. The CDR3 is 16 residues long. Germline values: CDR1 MDHEN, CDR2 SYDVKM. Deletions cut 6 bases from V and 4 bases from J, with 21 bases between. The donors were all Caucasian adults (living in Nashville, Tennessee). Sequencing was done on a sample of memory CD4+ T cells sorted from blood. Subset noted: CD45RA-negative fraction. The chain carries TRBV28 and TRBJ2-5; D perhaps matches TRBD2 (7 bases). This TCR came from a man between 18 and 29 years old in good health. The CDR3 nucleotides are TGTGCCAGCAGGCAAAGGACGGGGGGCCTTATAGAGACCCAGTACTTC. It is translated as CASRQRTGGLIETQYF.